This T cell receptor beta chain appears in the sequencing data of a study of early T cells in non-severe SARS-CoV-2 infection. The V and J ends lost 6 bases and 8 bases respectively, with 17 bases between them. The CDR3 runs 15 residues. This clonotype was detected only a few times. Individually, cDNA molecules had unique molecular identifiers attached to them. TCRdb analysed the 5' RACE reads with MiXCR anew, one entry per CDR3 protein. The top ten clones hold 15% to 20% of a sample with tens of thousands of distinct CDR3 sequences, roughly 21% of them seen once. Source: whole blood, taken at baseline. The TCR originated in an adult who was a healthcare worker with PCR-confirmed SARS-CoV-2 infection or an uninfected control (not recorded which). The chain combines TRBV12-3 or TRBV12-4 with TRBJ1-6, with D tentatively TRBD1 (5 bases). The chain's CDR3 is CASSPRPQGDSPLHF. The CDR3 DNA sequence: TGTGCCAGCAGCCCCAGACCCCAAGGGGATTCACCCCTCCACTTT.